This T cell receptor beta chain derives from a study of OX40 agonist ivuxolimab in advanced cancers. The repertoire was sequenced with immunoSEQ multiplex PCR; TCRdb's copy has only in-frame clones and lacks some. The sample has approximately 22,000 clones; roughly 81% are singletons. Germline lookup yields CDR1 MNHEY and CDR2 SMNVEV (reference sequence). The CDR3 runs 16 residues. V was pared by 0 bases and J by 7 bases, with 8 bases of the junction left unmatched. The rearrangement links TRBV27 to TRBJ1-5, with 8 nucleotides matching TRBD1. The sample in question was CD4+ or CD8+ T cells sorted from blood, obtained in a trial of the OX40 agonist ivuxolimab. This sequence originates from an adult with an advanced solid tumor such as melanoma, head and neck, liver or kidney cancer. The chain's CDR3 is CASSLSFATGDQPQHF. Written as DNA, the CDR3 is TGTGCCAGCAGTTTATCTTTTGCGACAGGGGACCAGCCCCAGCATTTT.